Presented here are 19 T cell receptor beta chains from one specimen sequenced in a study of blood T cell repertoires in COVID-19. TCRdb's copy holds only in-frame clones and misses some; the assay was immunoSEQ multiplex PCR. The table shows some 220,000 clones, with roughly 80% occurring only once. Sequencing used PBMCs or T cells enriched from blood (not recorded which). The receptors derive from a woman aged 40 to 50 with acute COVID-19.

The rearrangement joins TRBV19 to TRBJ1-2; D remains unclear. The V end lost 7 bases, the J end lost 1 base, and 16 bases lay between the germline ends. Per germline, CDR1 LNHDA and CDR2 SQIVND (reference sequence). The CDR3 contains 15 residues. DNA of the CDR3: TGTGCCAGTACCTCCAGAGGAGAATATAACTATGGCTACACCTTC. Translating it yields CASTSRGEYNYGYTF.

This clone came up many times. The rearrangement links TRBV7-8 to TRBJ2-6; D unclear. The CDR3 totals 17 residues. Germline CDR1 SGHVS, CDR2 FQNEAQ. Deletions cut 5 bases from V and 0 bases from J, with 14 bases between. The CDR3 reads CASSRPLLNSGANVLTF. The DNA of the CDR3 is TGTGCCAGCAGCCGCCCATTACTGAACTCTGGGGCCAACGTCCTGACTTTC.

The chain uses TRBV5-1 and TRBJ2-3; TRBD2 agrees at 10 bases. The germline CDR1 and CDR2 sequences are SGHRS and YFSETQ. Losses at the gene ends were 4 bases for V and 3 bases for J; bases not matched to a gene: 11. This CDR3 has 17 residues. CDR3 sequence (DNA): TGCGCCAGCAGCCACCGCTCCTATAGCGGGAGGACAGATACGCAGTATTTT. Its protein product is CASSHRSYSGRTDTQYF.

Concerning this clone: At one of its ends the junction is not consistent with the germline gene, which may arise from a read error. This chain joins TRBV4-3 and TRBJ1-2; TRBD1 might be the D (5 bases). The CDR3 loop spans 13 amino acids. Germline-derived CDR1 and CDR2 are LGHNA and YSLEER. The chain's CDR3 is CVSSQQANYGYTF. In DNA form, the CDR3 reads TGCGTCAGCAGCCAACAGGCTAACTATGGCTACACCTTC.

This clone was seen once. CDR3 amino acids: CASSLVSNDGEKLFF. Written as DNA, the CDR3 is TGCGCCAGCAGCTTGGTGTCTAACGATGGTGAAAAACTGTTTTTT. V usage is TRBV5-1 and J usage is TRBJ1-4; no firm D call. The V gene lost 0 bases and the J gene lost 7 bases, with 13 bases spanning the gap. This CDR3 is built from 15 residues. Germline-derived CDR1 and CDR2 are SGHRS and YFSETQ.

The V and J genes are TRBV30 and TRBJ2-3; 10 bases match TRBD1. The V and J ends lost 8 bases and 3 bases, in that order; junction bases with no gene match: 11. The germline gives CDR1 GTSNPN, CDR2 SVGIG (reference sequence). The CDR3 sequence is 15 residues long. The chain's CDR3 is CAGKTGTGVTDTQYF. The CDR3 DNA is TGTGCCGGGAAAACCGGGACAGGGGTAACAGATACGCAGTATTTT.

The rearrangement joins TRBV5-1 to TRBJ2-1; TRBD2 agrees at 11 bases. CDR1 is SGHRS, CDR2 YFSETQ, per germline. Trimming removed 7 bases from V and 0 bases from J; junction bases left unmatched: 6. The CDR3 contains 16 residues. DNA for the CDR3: TGCGCCAGCGTCCCTAGCGGGGGGCCCTCCTACAATGAGCAGTTCTTC. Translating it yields CASVPSGGPSYNEQFF.

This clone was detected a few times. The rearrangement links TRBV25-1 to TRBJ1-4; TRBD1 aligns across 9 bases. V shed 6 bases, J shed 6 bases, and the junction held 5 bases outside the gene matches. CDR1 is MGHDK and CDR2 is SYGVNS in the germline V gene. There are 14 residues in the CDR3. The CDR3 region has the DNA TGTGCCAGCAGGATGGGGGACAGGGATGAAAAACTGTTTTTT. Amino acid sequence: CASRMGDRDEKLFF.

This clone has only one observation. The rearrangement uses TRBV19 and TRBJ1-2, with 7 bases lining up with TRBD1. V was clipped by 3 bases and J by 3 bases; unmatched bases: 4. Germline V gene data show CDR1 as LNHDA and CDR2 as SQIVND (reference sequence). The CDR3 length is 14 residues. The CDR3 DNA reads TGTGCCAGTAGTATGGGACAGCGATACTATGGCTACACCTTC. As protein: CASSMGQRYYGYTF.

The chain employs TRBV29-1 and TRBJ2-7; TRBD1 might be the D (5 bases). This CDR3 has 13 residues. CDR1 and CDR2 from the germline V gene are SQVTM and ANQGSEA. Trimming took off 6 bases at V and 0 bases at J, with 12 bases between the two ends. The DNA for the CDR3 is TGCAGCGTGTACATAGACAGCTCCTACGAGCAGTACTTC. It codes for CSVYIDSSYEQYF.

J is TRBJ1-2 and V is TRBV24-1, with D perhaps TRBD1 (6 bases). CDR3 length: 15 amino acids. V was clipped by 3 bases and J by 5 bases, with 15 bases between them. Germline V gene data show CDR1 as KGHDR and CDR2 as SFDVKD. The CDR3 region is CATSDGSGGAYGYTF. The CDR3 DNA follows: TGTGCCACCAGTGATGGGTCGGGGGGCGCGTATGGCTACACCTTC.

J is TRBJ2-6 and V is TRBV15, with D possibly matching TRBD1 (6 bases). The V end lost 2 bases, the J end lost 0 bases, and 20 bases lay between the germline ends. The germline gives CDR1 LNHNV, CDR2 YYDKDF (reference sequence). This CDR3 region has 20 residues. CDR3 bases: TGTGCCACCAGCAGACGTCTCCCGGGACACATTACCTCTGGGGCCAACGTCCTGACTTTC. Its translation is CATSRRLPGHITSGANVLTF.

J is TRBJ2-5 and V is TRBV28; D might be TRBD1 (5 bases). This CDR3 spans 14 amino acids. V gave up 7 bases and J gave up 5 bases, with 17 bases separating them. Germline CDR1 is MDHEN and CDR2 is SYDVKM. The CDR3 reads CASTPSVGLETQYF. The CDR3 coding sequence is TGTGCCAGCACCCCCTCAGTGGGGCTTGAGACCCAGTACTTC.

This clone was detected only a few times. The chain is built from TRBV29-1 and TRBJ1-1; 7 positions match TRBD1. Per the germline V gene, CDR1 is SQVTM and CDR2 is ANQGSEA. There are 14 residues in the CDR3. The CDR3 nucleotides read TGCAGTGCTAAACAAGGGACACAGGGGACTGAAGCTTTCTTT. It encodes CSAKQGTQGTEAFF.

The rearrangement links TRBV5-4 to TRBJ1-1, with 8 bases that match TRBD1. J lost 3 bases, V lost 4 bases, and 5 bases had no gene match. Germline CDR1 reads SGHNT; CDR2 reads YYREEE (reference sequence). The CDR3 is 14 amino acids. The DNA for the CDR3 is TGTGCCAGCAGCAAGGGACAGGAGCACACTGAAGCTTTCTTT. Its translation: CASSKGQEHTEAFF.

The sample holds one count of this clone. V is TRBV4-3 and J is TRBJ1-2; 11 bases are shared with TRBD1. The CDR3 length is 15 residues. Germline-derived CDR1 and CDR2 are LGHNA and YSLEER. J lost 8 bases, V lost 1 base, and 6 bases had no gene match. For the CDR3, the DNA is TGCGCCAGCAGCCAAGCACGGGACAGGGGGTCGGGCTACACCTTC. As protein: CASSQARDRGSGYTF.

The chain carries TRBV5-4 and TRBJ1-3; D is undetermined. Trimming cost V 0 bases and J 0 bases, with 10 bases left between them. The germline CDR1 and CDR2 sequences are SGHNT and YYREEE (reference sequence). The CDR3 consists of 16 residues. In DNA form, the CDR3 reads TGTGCCAGCAGCTTGGGAGGCGGCCGCTCTGGAAACACCATATATTTT. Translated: CASSLGGGRSGNTIYF.

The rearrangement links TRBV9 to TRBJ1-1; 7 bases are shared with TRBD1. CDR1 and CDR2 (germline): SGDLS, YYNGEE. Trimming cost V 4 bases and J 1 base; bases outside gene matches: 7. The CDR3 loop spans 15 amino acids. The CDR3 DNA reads TGTGCCAGCAGCTTCACCGGGACAGAGAACACTGAAGCTTTCTTT. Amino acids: CASSFTGTENTEAFF.

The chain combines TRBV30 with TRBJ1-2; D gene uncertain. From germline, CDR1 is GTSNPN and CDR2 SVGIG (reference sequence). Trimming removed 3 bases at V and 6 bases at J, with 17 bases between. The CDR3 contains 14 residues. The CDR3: CAWRSAMYVDGYTF. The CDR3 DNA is TGTGCCTGGAGGAGCGCTATGTATGTTGATGGCTACACCTTC. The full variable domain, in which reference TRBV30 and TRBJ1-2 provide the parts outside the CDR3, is SQTIHQWPATLVQPVGSPLSLECTVEGTSNPNLYWYRQAAGRGLQLLFYSVGIGQISSEVPQNLSASRPQDRQFILSSKKLLLSDSGFYLCAWRSAMYVDGYTFGSGTRLTVV.